The 2 T cell receptor beta chains below come from one sample, sequenced in a study of cytotoxic CD8 clonotypes in ibrutinib-treated CLL. Repertoires were generated with immunoSEQ multiplex PCR, while TCRdb's copy carries only in-frame clones and drops some. Among roughly 16,000 clones listed, approximately 58% were seen once. The sequences come from PBMCs, collected before ibrutinib treatment. The receptors here all came from a human donor with chronic lymphocytic leukemia.

The gene calls are TRBV6-5 and TRBJ1-1; TRBD1 is a possible D gene (5 bases). The CDR3 length is 14 residues. Trimming shortened V by 3 bases and J by 3 bases, and 11 bases separated the two germline ends. Germline V lookup: CDR1 MNHEY, CDR2 SVGAGI. The CDR3 nucleotides are TGTGCCAGCAGTTATGGGGGAGGAGACACTGAAGCTTTCTTT. Protein product: CASSYGGGDTEAFF.

This rearrangement joins TRBV27 to TRBJ1-5, with no clear D. CDR3 length: 13 residues. V lost 5 bases and J 11 bases, leaving 16 bases between the germline ends. CDR1 and CDR2 (germline): MNHEY, SMNVEV (reference sequence). In DNA, the CDR3 is TGTGCCAGCAGTAGTACCGGGTATTCGGCCCAGCATTTT. Its translation is CASSSTGYSAQHF.